The clone carrying this TCR beta chain was recorded once. The sample belongs to a study of CD8+ T cells in alopecia areata. As for treatment: oral pan-JAK inhibitor, 5-10 mg twice daily. RNA extraction was followed by reverse transcription into cDNA, which acted as the sequencing template. Using immunoSEQ multiplex PCR, the repertoire was profiled, and TCRdb retains in-frame clones only, with some absent. Of over 70,000 clones listed, 66% are singletons. This CDR3 contains 15 residues. V was pared by 4 bases and J by 5 bases, with 19 bases between. Germline V CDR1 and CDR2: SGHDT, YYEEEE. The chain has TRBV5-6 and TRBJ2-7, with D maybe TRBD2 (6 bases). The receptor's source is a human donor with alopecia areata. The input for sequencing was CD8+ T cells sorted from blood, taken at week 24, from a patient treated with tofacitinib. CDR3 loop: CASSRDGTRRDEQYF. CDR3 coding DNA: TGTGCCAGCAGCAGAGACGGGACTCGCCGGGACGAGCAGTACTTC.